A single sample gave rise to the 21 T cell receptor beta chains below, sequenced in a study of beta chain features in type 1 diabetes. Investigators reverse transcribed all isolated RNA, so they sequenced expressed TCRB transcripts. Data came from immunoSEQ multiplex PCR; TCRdb stores just in-frame clones and leaves some out. The sample includes fewer than 900,000 clones, about a sixth seen only once; the top ten take about 0.02%. Material: naive CD4+ T cells from blood. Receptors were obtained from a woman between 18 and 30 years old in good health.

The rearrangement joins TRBV20-1 to TRBJ2-1; D gene ambiguous. Germline V gene lookup returns CDR1 DFQATT and CDR2 SNEGSKA (reference sequence). The V end was cut by 6 bases, the J end by 10 bases, with 13 bases between. The CDR3 totals 11 residues. The CDR3 reads CSAPRVSEQFF. DNA of the CDR3: TGCAGTGCCCCCCGGGTTAGCGAGCAGTTCTTC.

This clone has more than one count but fewer than ten. The V call is TRBV7-2, the J call TRBJ1-1; 7 nucleotides agree with TRBD1. The junction had 4 bases not matched to a gene; V was cut back by 5 bases and J by 1 base. The CDR3 consists of 14 residues. Per the germline V gene, CDR1 is SGHTA and CDR2 is FQGNSA. The CDR3: CASSRGQTNTEAFF. The CDR3 DNA sequence: TGTGCCAGCAGCCGGGGACAGACGAACACTGAAGCTTTCTTT.

This clone has just a few counts. The CDR3 sequence: CAWSVFNEQFF. CDR3 nucleotide sequence: TGTGCCTGGAGTGTTTTCAATGAGCAGTTCTTC. The chain combines TRBV30 with TRBJ2-1; no definite D call. Deletions cut 0 bases from V and 6 bases from J, with 3 bases between. The germline gives CDR1 GTSNPN, CDR2 SVGIG (reference sequence). The CDR3 sequence is 11 residues long.

This clone was picked up a small number of times. V and J are TRBV7-2 and TRBJ2-5; D may be TRBD1 or TRBD2 (5 bases each). Germline V gene sequence: CDR1 SGHTA, CDR2 FQGNSA. V lost 1 base and J lost 5, with 14 bases in between. The CDR3 is made up of 15 amino acids. The CDR3 region has the DNA TGTGCCAGCAGCTTAGAGTTGCGGTGGGGGGAGACCCAGTACTTC. Translated: CASSLELRWGETQYF.

On this clone: Other nucleotide sequences from this sample produce the same CDR3. V and J are TRBV5-4 and TRBJ2-7, with 7 bases fitting TRBD1. There are 14 residues in the CDR3. V dropped 4 bases and J dropped 1; count of bases not matched to a gene: 5. From germline, CDR1 is SGHNT and CDR2 YYREEE (reference sequence). The chain's CDR3 is CASSTRTGSYEQYF. The DNA of the CDR3 is TGTGCCAGCAGCACCCGGACAGGTTCCTACGAGCAGTACTTC.

This clone showed up just a few times. V is TRBV18 and J is TRBJ1-5; 7 bases match TRBD1. Per germline, CDR1 KGHSH and CDR2 LQKENI. The V gene end was trimmed by 1 base and the J gene end by 1 base; junction bases not matched to a gene: 4. CDR3 length: 16 amino acids. The CDR3 nucleotides are TGTGCCAGCTCACCACAGGGGGCATCGAGCAATCAGCCCCAGCATTTT. It translates to CASSPQGASSNQPQHF.

This clone was seen only a few times. The genes are TRBV10-2 and TRBJ1-1, with unresolved D. Germline V gene data show CDR1 as WSHSY and CDR2 as SAAADI. Trimming shortened V by 3 bases and J by 2 bases, and 4 bases separated the two germline ends. The CDR3 has 12 residues. The CDR3 sequence is CASSDSNTEAFF. CDR3 bases: TGCGCCAGCAGTGATTCTAACACTGAAGCTTTCTTT.

Only a few counts were recorded for this clone. The J gene is TRBJ2-3, the V gene TRBV12-2; the table's D call, TRBD2, was not checked against the DNA. TRBV12-2 is reported as a pseudogene. The CDR3 extends over 19 amino acids. Written as DNA, the CDR3 is TGTGCAAGTCGCCTAAAGACTAGCGGGAGGACGCTCGGCACAGATACGCAGTATTTT. Encoded protein: CASRLKTSGRTLGTDTQYF.

This clone appeared a few times. J is TRBJ1-1 and V is TRBV7-2, with D possibly matching TRBD1 (5 bases). This CDR3 contains 12 residues. The V end lost 3 bases, the J end lost 6 bases, and 8 bases lay between the germline ends. Germline CDR1 reads SGHTA; CDR2 reads FQGNSA. The CDR3 sequence is CASSFGAAEAFF. CDR3 DNA: TGTGCCAGCAGCTTTGGGGCCGCTGAAGCTTTCTTT.

This chain uses TRBV7-6 with TRBJ2-7; D unclear. The germline V gene encodes CDR1 SGHVS and CDR2 FNYEAQ. The V gene lost 1 base and the J gene lost 6 bases, with 19 bases spanning the gap. The CDR3 sequence is 16 residues long. CDR3 sequence (DNA): TGTGCCAGCAGCTTAGAGGGCAACCCCTCCTTGTTCGAGCAGTACTTC. Protein product: CASSLEGNPSLFEQYF.

The chain carries TRBV19 and TRBJ2-1; possibly TRBD2 for D (6 bases). Per germline, CDR1 LNHDA and CDR2 SQIVND (reference sequence). This CDR3 region has 15 residues. V was pared by 3 bases and J by 7 bases, with 16 bases between. In DNA form, the CDR3 reads TGTGCCAGTAGTATGGAGACGGGAGTTAGGAATGAGCAGTTCTTC. Translated, it gives CASSMETGVRNEQFF.

This chain connects TRBV4-2 to TRBJ2-7; 10 nucleotides agree with TRBD2. The CDR3 is 19 residues long. Germline V gene data show CDR1 as LGHNA and CDR2 as YNFKEQ. V trimming: 5 bases; J trimming: 3 bases; junction bases outside the gene matches: 19. The CDR3 DNA reads as TGTGCCAGCAGCTACCCTTCTAGCGGGAGAAGGTTTTGGGGCTACGAGCAGTACTTC. This gives the protein CASSYPSSGRRFWGYEQYF.

This clone showed up just a few times. The chain is built from TRBV5-5 and TRBJ1-1; D not resolved. CDR3 length: 15 residues. Germline assignment: CDR1 SGHKS and CDR2 YYEKEE (reference sequence). Trimming removed 4 bases from V and 0 bases from J, with 13 bases in between. CDR3 DNA sequence: TGTGCCAGCAGCCCGGAGGAGACCATGAACACTGAAGCTTTCTTT. Protein sequence: CASSPEETMNTEAFF.

Details on this clone: The junction departs from the called germline gene at one end, perhaps through a read error. The V call is TRBV5-1, the J call TRBJ1-4; TRBD1 might be the D (5 bases). Germline assignment: CDR1 SGHRS and CDR2 YFSETQ. This CDR3 has 13 residues. In nucleotides, the CDR3 is TGCGCCAGCAGCTTGCAGGGTAATGAAAAACTGTCTTTT. Protein sequence: CASSLQGNEKLSF.

This rearrangement joins TRBV28 to TRBJ2-3; 9 nucleotides match TRBD1. There are 15 residues in the CDR3. Germline CDR1 is MDHEN and CDR2 is SYDVKM. J lost 1 base, V lost 5 bases, and 4 bases had no gene match. CDR3 residues: CASSIRTGGTDTQYF. DNA of the CDR3: TGTGCCAGCAGTATTCGGACAGGGGGCACAGATACGCAGTATTTT. The variable domain in full, with the rest retrieved from reference TRBV28 and TRBJ2-3, is DVKVTQSSRYLVKRTGEKVFLECVQDMDHENMFWYRQDPGLGLRLIYFSYDVKMKEKGDIPEGYSVSREKKERFSLILESASTNQTSMYLCASSIRTGGTDTQYFGPGTRLTVL.

The genes are TRBV7-9 and TRBJ1-3; possible D gene TRBD1, 5 bases. Per germline, CDR1 SEHNR and CDR2 FQNEAQ (reference sequence). The CDR3 has 15 residues. V gave up 8 bases and J gave up 3 bases, with 17 bases separating them. CDR3 amino acids: CASGTTGGGGNTIYF. CDR3 in DNA: TGTGCCAGCGGAACCACCGGGGGTGGTGGAAACACCATATATTTT.

In this sample, this clone turned up a few times. The chain carries TRBV25-1 and TRBJ1-3; no reliable D call. Trimming took 6 bases from V and 1 from J, leaving 7 bases between them. The CDR3 has 13 amino acids. Germline loops: CDR1 MGHDK, CDR2 SYGVNS. The CDR3 spells CASSRASGNTIYF. CDR3 nucleotide sequence: TGTGCCAGCAGCCGCGCTTCTGGAAACACCATATATTTT.

This clone has more than one count but fewer than ten. This chain links TRBV14 with TRBJ2-6, with a possible D match to TRBD1 (6 bases). The CDR3 is made up of 18 amino acids. Trimming pared 1 base from V and 1 base from J, leaving 14 bases between. The germline V gene has CDR1 SGHDN and CDR2 FVKESK. The CDR3 nucleotides are TGTGCCAGCAGCCAAGTCAGGGGACATCCATCTGGGGCCAACGTCCTGACTTTC. Residues: CASSQVRGHPSGANVLTF.

This clone was detected a few times. This chain joins TRBV7-3 and TRBJ2-7; 9 positions match TRBD2. V shed 5 bases, J shed 2 bases, and the junction held 7 bases outside the gene matches. Germline lookup yields CDR1 SGHTA and CDR2 FQGTGA. CDR3 size: 15 residues. The CDR3 reads CASSQGAGGPYEQYF. As DNA, the CDR3 is TGTGCCAGCAGCCAAGGGGCGGGAGGGCCCTACGAGCAGTACTTC.

This chain uses TRBV14 with TRBJ2-7, with D possibly matching TRBD2 (6 bases). From germline, CDR1 is SGHDN and CDR2 FVKESK. Trimming took off 2 bases at V and 4 bases at J, with 9 bases between the two ends. The CDR3 length is 13 residues. The CDR3 sequence: CASSQPGGYEQYF. The DNA of the CDR3 is TGTGCCAGCAGCCAACCCGGGGGATACGAGCAGTACTTC. The whole variable domain, filled in from reference TRBV14 and TRBJ2-7, reads EAGVTQFPSHSVIEKGQTVTLRCDPISGHDNLYWYRRVMGKEIKFLLHFVKESKQDESGMPNNRFLAERTGGTYSTLKVQPAELEDSGVYFCASSQPGGYEQYFGPGTRLTVT.

The V and J genes are TRBV2 and TRBJ2-3; 9 bases fit TRBD2. The CDR3 has 14 amino acids. CDR1 is SNHLY, CDR2 FYNNEI, per germline. J lost 7 bases, V lost 3 bases, and 5 bases had no gene match. Written as DNA, the CDR3 is TGTGCCAGCAGTGATTTAGCGGGGGCCAATACGCAGTATTTT. Protein sequence: CASSDLAGANTQYF.